Below, 18 T cell receptor beta chains from the same sample are listed, as sequenced in a study of T cell repertoires in cytomegalovirus infection. Their recognized antigens are unknown. One entry per CDR3 protein results from TCRdb running MiXCR on the reads. Of some 920,000 distinct CDR3 sequences listed, 30% to 40% are singletons. The sample in question was cultured CD8+ T cells from PBMCs, obtained from culture after CMV antigen stimulation. The receptors originated from a human donor in good health (CMV status not recorded). Some clones in this sample may be carry-over from other donors' samples.

This clonotype was detected a few times. The V call is TRBV11-2, the J call TRBJ2-1; 10 bases fit TRBD2. CDR3 length equals 13 residues. With 7 bases clipped from V and 10 bases from J, the junction kept 7 bases outside the gene matches. Germline V gives CDR1 SGHAT, CDR2 FQNNGV. This CDR3 is CASTLAGWEEQFF. The CDR3 nucleotides read TGTGCCAGCACACTAGCGGGGTGGGAAGAGCAGTTCTTC.

The chain joins TRBV19 to TRBJ1-4; no reliable D call. Germline V lookup: CDR1 LNHDA, CDR2 SQIVND (reference sequence). Between the trimmed V and J ends, which lost 5 bases and 8 bases, there was a span of 18 bases. The CDR3 spans 15 residues. Written as DNA, the CDR3 is TGTGCCAGTAGTCTTCCCTGGACCCACGAGGAAAAACTGTTTTTT. Its translation: CASSLPWTHEEKLFF.

Comments on this clonotype: A much larger clone differs by one base, so this may be a read error. The rearrangement joins TRBV7-2 to TRBJ1-6; D unresolved. The length of the CDR3 is 15 residues. Germline CDR1 SGHTA, CDR2 FQGNSA. DNA for the CDR3: TGTGCCAGCAGCGCCCGAGACCGACGTAATTCACACCTCCACTTT. Translating gives CASSARDRRNSHLHF.

This clonotype has only a few counts. The chain uses TRBV6-5 and TRBJ2-1; D unclear. The germline V gene has CDR1 MNHEY and CDR2 SVGAGI. V lost 5 bases to trimming and J lost 8 bases, with 13 bases between them. The CDR3 is made up of 13 amino acids. The CDR3 region has the DNA TGTGCCAGCAGTGCAGACCTAGACGATGAGCAGTTCTTC. It encodes CASSADLDDEQFF.

CDR3 amino acids: CSYRSGNGYTF. CDR3 sequence (DNA): TGCAGCTACAGATCGGGGAATGGCTACACCTTC. This chain connects TRBV29-1 to TRBJ1-2; D remains ambiguous. V was cut by 8 bases and J by 6 bases, with 13 bases left in between. CDR3 length: 11 amino acids. The germline CDR1 and CDR2 sequences are SQVTM and ANQGSEA.

This clonotype was seen more than once but under ten times. This rearrangement joins TRBV6-2 or TRBV6-3 to TRBJ1-2, with D perhaps TRBD1 (5 bases). The V and J ends lost 6 bases and 6 bases respectively, with 14 bases between them. The CDR3 spans 13 residues. Per the germline V gene, CDR1 is MNHEY and CDR2 is SVGEGT. This CDR3 reads CASSYGIGDGYTF. The CDR3 DNA sequence: TGTGCCAGCAGCTACGGGATAGGGGATGGCTACACCTTC.

This chain uses TRBV4-1 with TRBJ2-1; D gene uncertain. In germline, CDR1 is MGHRA, CDR2 YSYEKL. This CDR3 region has 15 residues. The V and J ends lost 1 base and 3 bases respectively, with 10 bases between them. In nucleotides, the CDR3 is TGCGCCAGCAGCCAAGGGGCAGGTCACTACAATGAGCAGTTCTTC. It yields the protein CASSQGAGHYNEQFF.

About this clonotype itself: Lacking the conserved final phenylalanine or tryptophan, this CDR3 likely reflects a read error. The V call is TRBV27, the J call TRBJ1-5, with 8 bases matching TRBD1. V gave up 4 bases and J gave up 0 bases; unmatched junction bases: 8. The CDR3 runs 17 residues. Germline CDR1 is MNHEY and CDR2 is SMNVEV (reference sequence). The CDR3 protein is CASSSGQGTYSNQPQHS. The CDR3 region has the DNA TGTGCCAGCAGTTCCGGACAGGGAACGTATAGCAATCAGCCCCAGCATTCT.

This clonotype was seen at least ten times. The chain combines TRBV2 with TRBJ2-7; tentatively, D is TRBD1 (6 bases). CDR3 size: 11 residues. Germline values: CDR1 SNHLY, CDR2 FYNNEI. Trimming shortened V by 6 bases and J by 4 bases, and 7 bases separated the two germline ends. CDR3 coding DNA: TGTGCCAGCAGGGGACATTACGAGCAGTACTTC. This gives the protein CASRGHYEQYF.

The V call is TRBV10-1, the J call TRBJ1-1; 7 bases are shared with TRBD1. The CDR3 sequence is 12 residues long. The V gene end was trimmed by 10 bases and the J gene end by 4 bases; junction bases not matched to a gene: 6. Germline V lookup: CDR1 WNHNN, CDR2 SYGVQD (reference sequence). The CDR3 DNA sequence: TGCGCCACCCAGGGGGTTCGCACTGAAGCTTTCTTT. Translating gives CATQGVRTEAFF.

The chain combines TRBV5-4 with TRBJ2-5, with 8 bases identical to TRBD1. Trimming took 1 base from V and 2 from J; bases not matched to a gene: 4. The CDR3 contains 15 residues. Germline V gives CDR1 SGHNT, CDR2 YYREEE (reference sequence). In DNA, the CDR3 is TGTGCCAGCAGCTTGAAGGACAGGGTACAAGAGACCCAGTACTTC. Its protein is CASSLKDRVQETQYF.

The rearrangement links TRBV15 to TRBJ2-1; 10 bases match TRBD2. The CDR3 runs to 15 residues. CDR1 and CDR2 (germline): LNHNV, YYDKDF (reference sequence). With 2 bases clipped from V and 7 bases from J, the junction kept 5 bases outside the gene matches. The CDR3 loop is CATSRLAGAGNEQFF. The CDR3 DNA reads TGTGCCACCAGCAGACTAGCGGGGGCGGGAAATGAGCAGTTCTTC. Combining the CDR3 with reference TRBV15 and TRBJ2-1 gives the whole variable domain DAMVIQNPRYQVTQFGKPVTLSCSQTLNHNVMYWYQQKSSQAPKLLFHYYDKDFNNEADTPDNFQSRRPNTSFCFLDIRSPGLGDTAMYLCATSRLAGAGNEQFFGPGTRLTVL.

The chain is built from TRBV6-5 and TRBJ2-3; either TRBD1 or TRBD2 may fit D (5 bases each). Germline lookup yields CDR1 MNHEY and CDR2 SVGAGI. The V and J ends lost 8 bases and 5 bases respectively, with 14 bases between them. The CDR3 contains 13 residues. CDR3 sequence reads: CASQRGVIDTQYF. CDR3 DNA sequence: TGTGCCAGCCAGAGGGGAGTAATAGATACGCAGTATTTT.

In this sample, this clonotype turned up a few times. The chain links TRBV6-5 to TRBJ2-1; 8 nucleotides line up with TRBD1. The germline CDR1 and CDR2 sequences are MNHEY and SVGAGI. The CDR3 is 16 amino acids. The J segment lost 7 bases and the V segment lost 5 bases, leaving 13 bases of the junction unmatched. This CDR3 reads CASSAEADRASNEQFF. For the CDR3, the DNA is TGTGCCAGCAGTGCCGAGGCGGACAGGGCCTCTAATGAGCAGTTCTTC.

This clonotype was seen at least ten times. The genes are TRBV7-3 and TRBJ2-1; D tentatively fits TRBD1 or TRBD2 (6 bases each). Trimming pared 4 bases from V and 10 bases from J, leaving 14 bases between. CDR1 and CDR2 from the germline V gene are SGHTA and FQGTGA. CDR3 length: 13 amino acids. Here the CDR3 DNA reads TGTGCCAGCAGCTACTTAATGGGGGGCGAGCAGTTCTTC. The encoded protein is CASSYLMGGEQFF.

V and J are TRBV11-1 and TRBJ2-1; 8 positions match TRBD2. J gave up 4 bases and V 2 bases, and 7 bases lay outside the gene matches. Per germline, CDR1 SGHAT and CDR2 FQDESV (reference sequence). This CDR3 is built from 16 residues. The CDR3 sequence: CASSLTASGLYNEQFF. As DNA, the CDR3 is TGTGCCAGCAGCTTAACGGCTAGCGGGCTTTACAATGAGCAGTTCTTC.

J is TRBJ1-1 and V is TRBV9; possible D gene TRBD1, 6 bases. The CDR3 is made up of 15 amino acids. Looked up from germline, CDR1 is SGDLS and CDR2 is YYNGEE. The V and J ends lost 2 bases and 2 bases respectively, with 13 bases between them. The CDR3 DNA sequence: TGTGCCAGCAGCGTGTTAGGGGGAGTTAACACTGAAGCTTTCTTT. As protein: CASSVLGGVNTEAFF. Filled out from reference TRBV9 and TRBJ1-1, the complete variable domain reads DSGVTQTPKHLITATGQRVTLRCSPRSGDLSVYWYQQSLDQGLQFLIQYYNGEERAKGNILERFSAQQFPDLHSELNLSSLELGDSALYFCASSVLGGVNTEAFFGQGTRLTVV.

This clonotype was recorded a few times. The chain combines TRBV27 with TRBJ2-1; no firm D call. This CDR3 has 13 amino acids. Germline V gives CDR1 MNHEY, CDR2 SMNVEV (reference sequence). V was cut by 3 bases and J by 5 bases, with 8 bases left in between. Written as DNA, the CDR3 is TGTGCCAGCAGTTTCAGCAGAGACAATGAGCAGTTCTTC. This sequence encodes CASSFSRDNEQFF.